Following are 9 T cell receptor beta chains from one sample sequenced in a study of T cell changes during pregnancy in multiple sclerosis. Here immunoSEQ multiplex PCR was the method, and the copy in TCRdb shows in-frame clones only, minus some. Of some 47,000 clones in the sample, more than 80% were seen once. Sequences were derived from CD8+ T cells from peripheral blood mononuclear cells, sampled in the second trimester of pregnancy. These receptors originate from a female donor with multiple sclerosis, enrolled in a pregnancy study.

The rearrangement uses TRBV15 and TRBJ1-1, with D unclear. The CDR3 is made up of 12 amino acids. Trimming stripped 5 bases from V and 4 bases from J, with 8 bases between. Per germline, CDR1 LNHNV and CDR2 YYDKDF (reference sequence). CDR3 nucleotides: TGTGCCACCAGCGCTCCCGGCACTGAAGCTTTCTTT. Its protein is CATSAPGTEAFF. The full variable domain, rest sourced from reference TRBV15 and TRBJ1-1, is DAMVIQNPRYQVTQFGKPVTLSCSQTLNHNVMYWYQQKSSQAPKLLFHYYDKDFNNEADTPDNFQSRRPNTSFCFLDIRSPGLGDTAMYLCATSAPGTEAFFGQGTRLTVV.

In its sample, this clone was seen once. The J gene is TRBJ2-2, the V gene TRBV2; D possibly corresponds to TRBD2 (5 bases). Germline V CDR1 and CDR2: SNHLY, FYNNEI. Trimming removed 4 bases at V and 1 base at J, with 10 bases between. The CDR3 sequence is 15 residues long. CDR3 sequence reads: CASSAEVMNTGELFF. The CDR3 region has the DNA TGTGCCAGCAGTGCGGAGGTTATGAACACCGGGGAGCTGTTTTTT.

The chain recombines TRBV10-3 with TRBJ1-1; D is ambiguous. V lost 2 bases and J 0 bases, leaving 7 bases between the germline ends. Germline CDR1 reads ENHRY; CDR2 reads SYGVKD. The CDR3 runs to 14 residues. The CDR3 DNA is TGTGCCATCAGTGAGCCAGAAATGAACACTGAAGCTTTCTTT. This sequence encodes CAISEPEMNTEAFF.

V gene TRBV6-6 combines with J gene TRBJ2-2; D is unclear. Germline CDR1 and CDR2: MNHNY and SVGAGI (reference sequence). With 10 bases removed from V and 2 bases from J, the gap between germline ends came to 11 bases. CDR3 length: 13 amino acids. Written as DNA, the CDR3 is TGTGCCATGGGCCTTCACAACACCGGGGAGCTGTTTTTT. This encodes CAMGLHNTGELFF.

The CDR3 coding sequence is TGTGCCAGCAGTTCCCTCGACTCCCCCTACAATGAGCAGTTCTTC. Protein sequence: CASSSLDSPYNEQFF. This chain uses TRBV28 with TRBJ2-1; D is uncertain. V lost 4 bases to trimming and J lost 2 bases, with 12 bases between them. Germline V lookup: CDR1 MDHEN, CDR2 SYDVKM. CDR3 length equals 15 residues. The variable domain in full, completed from reference TRBV28 and TRBJ2-1, reads DVKVTQSSRYLVKRTGEKVFLECVQDMDHENMFWYRQDPGLGLRLIYFSYDVKMKEKGDIPEGYSVSREKKERFSLILESASTNQTSMYLCASSSLDSPYNEQFFGPGTRLTVL.

CDR3 nucleotide sequence: TGTGCCAGCGAAGGGGCGGAACAAGGTGAAGCTTTCTTT. Translating gives CASEGAEQGEAFF. V is TRBV7-9 and J is TRBJ1-1; D might be TRBD1 (5 bases). V lost 8 bases and J 7 bases, leaving 17 bases between the germline ends. Germline CDR1 and CDR2: SEHNR and FQNEAQ (reference sequence). The CDR3 extends over 13 amino acids.

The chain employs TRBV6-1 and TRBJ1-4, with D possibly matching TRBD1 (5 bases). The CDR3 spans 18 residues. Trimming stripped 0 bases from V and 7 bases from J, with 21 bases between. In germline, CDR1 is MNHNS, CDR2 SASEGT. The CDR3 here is CASSEARGAPPGGEKLFF. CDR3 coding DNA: TGTGCCAGCAGTGAAGCGAGAGGGGCCCCCCCGGGAGGTGAAAAACTGTTTTTT.

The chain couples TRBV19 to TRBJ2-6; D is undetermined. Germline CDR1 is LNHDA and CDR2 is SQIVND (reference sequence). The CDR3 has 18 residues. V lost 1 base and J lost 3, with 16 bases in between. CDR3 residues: CASSIGSGIRIGANVLTF. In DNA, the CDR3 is TGTGCCAGTAGTATAGGTTCGGGTATTCGAATTGGGGCCAACGTCCTGACTTTC.

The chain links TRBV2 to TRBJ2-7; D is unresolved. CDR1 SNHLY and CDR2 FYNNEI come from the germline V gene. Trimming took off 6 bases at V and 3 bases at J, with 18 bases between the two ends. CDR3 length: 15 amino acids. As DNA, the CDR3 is TGTGCCAGCAGGGTTGTCGCAGGAACCAACTACGAGCAGTACTTC. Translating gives CASRVVAGTNYEQYF.